The 19 T cell receptor beta chains in this list originate from one sample, sequenced in a study of blood T cells in healthy people across ages. The second PCR ran roughly 7 to 12 cycles with a sample-barcoded 5' primer and J-beta primers. TCRdb re-derived calls from the 5' RACE reads in MiXCR, one entry per CDR3 protein. The sample records 550,000 to 700,000 distinct CDR3 sequences, approximately 27% being singletons. Sequencing used blood. The receptors shown here come from a woman in her 70s in good health.

The chain recombines TRBV6-6 with TRBJ1-1; D uncertain. The germline V and J ends were trimmed by 0 bases and 6 bases, with 8 bases remaining between them. CDR1 and CDR2 from the germline V gene are MNHNY and SVGAGI (reference sequence). The CDR3 is made up of 13 amino acids. The CDR3 DNA reads as TGTGCCAGCAGTTACTCGAGTCAGGCTGAAGCTTTCTTT. It specifies CASSYSSQAEAFF.

The chain couples TRBV29-1 to TRBJ1-1; 7 bases are a match to TRBD1. The germline CDR1 and CDR2 sequences are SQVTM and ANQGSEA. The CDR3 is 13 residues long. The ends lost 5 bases at V and 6 bases at J; junction bases unmatched: 9. The CDR3 loop is CSVRQGGDSEAFF. The DNA of the CDR3 is TGCAGCGTTCGACAGGGTGGTGACTCTGAAGCTTTCTTT.

Only one count was recorded for this clonotype. The chain couples TRBV7-9 to TRBJ1-1; D not certain. This CDR3 is 14 amino acids long. Germline CDR1 reads SEHNR; CDR2 reads FQNEAQ (reference sequence). Between the trimmed V and J ends, which lost 1 base and 4 bases, there was a span of 10 bases. DNA for the CDR3: TGTGCCAGCAGCTTAGTTCTCGGGCCCACTGAAGCTTTCTTT. Translated, it gives CASSLVLGPTEAFF.

V usage is TRBV7-2 and J usage is TRBJ1-2; 8 bases align to TRBD1. Germline loops: CDR1 SGHTA, CDR2 FQGNSA. The ends lost 5 bases at V and 3 bases at J; junction bases unmatched: 8. The CDR3 extends over 15 amino acids. The CDR3 DNA is TGTGCCAGCAGCCCTATGGGACAGGCCCACTATGGCTACACCTTC. This sequence encodes CASSPMGQAHYGYTF.

The chain carries TRBV7-9 and TRBJ2-5; D not certain. The CDR3 sequence is 13 residues long. V lost 0 bases to trimming and J lost 5 bases, with 7 bases between them. Germline-derived CDR1 and CDR2 are SEHNR and FQNEAQ (reference sequence). The CDR3 DNA is TGTGCCAGCAGCTTAGCGGCGAGTGAGACCCAGTACTTC. Protein product: CASSLAASETQYF.

This chain connects TRBV12-3 or TRBV12-4 to TRBJ2-3; no reliable D call. The length of the CDR3 is 13 residues. Deletions cut 3 bases from V and 2 bases from J, with 6 bases between. CDR3 bases: TGTGCCAGCAGTTTGCGGCACACAGATACGCAGTATTTT. It encodes CASSLRHTDTQYF.

The chain carries TRBV6-1 and TRBJ1-4; a weak D match, TRBD1 (6 bases). The germline V gene has CDR1 MNHNS and CDR2 SASEGT. Deletions cut 5 bases from V and 10 bases from J, with 23 bases between. This CDR3 has 16 amino acids. DNA for the CDR3: TGTGCCAGCAGTAGGACAGCCTCGTCACCTAGTGGAAAACTGTTTTTT. Its translation: CASSRTASSPSGKLFF.

In this sample, this clonotype turned up a few times. The chain couples TRBV19 to TRBJ2-4; TRBD1 agrees at 8 bases. Germline lookup yields CDR1 LNHDA and CDR2 SQIVND (reference sequence). The ends lost 3 bases at V and 1 base at J; junction bases unmatched: 11. The CDR3 totals 18 residues. CDR3 coding DNA: TGTGCCAGTAGTATCGGACAGGGCAGGGTACGGGCCAAAAACATTCAGTACTTC. It translates to CASSIGQGRVRAKNIQYF. Full variable domain (outside the CDR3, taken from reference TRBV19 and TRBJ2-4): DGGITQSPKYLFRKEGQNVTLSCEQNLNHDAMYWYRQDPGQGLRLIYYSQIVNDFQKGDIAEGYSVSREKKESFPLTVTSAQKNPTAFYLCASSIGQGRVRAKNIQYFGAGTRLSVL.

This clonotype has a handful of counts. The chain recombines TRBV29-1 with TRBJ2-7, with TRBD2 matching over 7 bases. The CDR3 sequence is 14 residues long. V lost 7 bases and J lost 2; bases outside the gene matches: 11. The germline V gene has CDR1 SQVTM and CDR2 ANQGSEA. In DNA form, the CDR3 reads TGCAGCGCTACAAGGGGAGGGGACCCCTACGAGCAGTACTTC. Translating it yields CSATRGGDPYEQYF.

The chain uses TRBV7-2 and TRBJ2-2; 7 nucleotides line up with TRBD2. The CDR3 contains 15 residues. Germline trimming cut 5 bases from V and 5 bases from J; bases unmatched to any gene: 8. Germline V gene sequence: CDR1 SGHTA, CDR2 FQGNSA. In DNA form, the CDR3 reads TGTGCCAGCAGCCCCCGATCGGGGGGAACCGGGGAGCTGTTTTTT. It is translated as CASSPRSGGTGELFF. Full variable domain (remainder filled in from reference TRBV7-2 and TRBJ2-2): GAGVSQSPSNKVTEKGKDVELRCDPISGHTALYWYRQSLGQGLEFLIYFQGNSAPDKSGLPSDRFSAERTGGSVSTLTIQRTQQEDSAVYLCASSPRSGGTGELFFGEGSRLTVL.

J is TRBJ1-2 and V is TRBV5-4; perhaps TRBD1 as D (5 bases). Germline-derived CDR1 and CDR2 are SGHNT and YYREEE (reference sequence). V lost 3 bases and J lost 4, with 10 bases in between. This CDR3 region has 13 residues. This CDR3 is CASSSRDVYGYTF. CDR3 nucleotide sequence: TGTGCCAGCAGCTCCCGGGACGTCTATGGCTACACCTTC.

The genes are TRBV20-1 and TRBJ1-1, with 9 bases identical to TRBD1. J gave up 5 bases and V 3 bases, and 7 bases lay outside the gene matches. This CDR3 region has 14 residues. The germline gives CDR1 DFQATT, CDR2 SNEGSKA (reference sequence). The CDR3 spells CSARDTGGKTEAFF. The CDR3 nucleotides read TGCAGTGCTAGGGATACAGGGGGCAAAACTGAAGCTTTCTTT.

This clonotype turned up a few times. The chain links TRBV27 to TRBJ2-4; D is possibly TRBD2 (6 bases). Germline V CDR1 and CDR2: MNHEY, SMNVEV (reference sequence). This CDR3 comprises 17 residues. Trimming removed 0 bases at V and 1 base at J, with 13 bases between. The CDR3 sequence: CASSLSAGFGAKNIQYF. DNA for the CDR3: TGTGCCAGCAGTTTATCGGCGGGGTTTGGGGCCAAAAACATTCAGTACTTC.

The rearrangement joins TRBV30 to TRBJ1-2, with 7 bases fitting TRBD1. This CDR3 contains 11 residues. Germline V gene data show CDR1 as GTSNPN and CDR2 as SVGIG (reference sequence). V lost 8 bases and J lost 8; bases outside the gene matches: 8. The CDR3 DNA follows: TGTGCCGAGCGAAGGGGGCAAGGCTACACCTTC. Encoded protein: CAERRGQGYTF.

The chain uses TRBV5-1 and TRBJ2-7, with D perhaps TRBD1 or TRBD2 (5 bases each). The CDR3 is 13 amino acids. Germline V gene data show CDR1 as SGHRS and CDR2 as YFSETQ. Trimming shortened V by 3 bases and J by 3 bases, and 10 bases separated the two germline ends. The CDR3 region has the DNA TGCGCCAGCAGCTCGACAGACTACTACGAGCAGTACTTC. This codes for CASSSTDYYEQYF.

As regards this clonotype: A junction boundary mismatches the germline segment, possibly from a read error. The chain joins TRBV19 to TRBJ2-5; TRBD2 aligns across 9 bases. The J call may be faulty, since TRBJ2-1 better matches the DNA end. CDR3 length equals 13 residues. Germline CDR1 and CDR2: LNHDA and SQIVND (reference sequence). DNA of the CDR3: TGTGGGCGGGGGGGCGGCTCCTACAGTGAGCAGTTCTTC. Residues: CGRGGGSYSEQFF.

The table lists this clonotype with a few counts. The chain employs TRBV29-1 and TRBJ2-5; the D gene could be TRBD1 or TRBD2 (7 bases each). V gave up 5 bases and J gave up 4 bases, with 14 bases separating them. CDR1 is SQVTM, CDR2 ANQGSEA, per germline. The CDR3 consists of 13 residues. The CDR3 DNA follows: TGCAGCGTTTCCAGGGGGGGTGGAGAGACCCAGTACTTC. This encodes CSVSRGGGETQYF.

V is TRBV7-9 and J is TRBJ1-1, with unresolved D. Per germline, CDR1 SEHNR and CDR2 FQNEAQ (reference sequence). The CDR3 runs 14 residues. The V gene lost 4 bases and the J gene lost 0 bases, with 9 bases spanning the gap. The CDR3 nucleotides are TGTGCCAGCAGCTCAGACGTCATGAACACTGAAGCTTTCTTT. Residues: CASSSDVMNTEAFF.

The chain couples TRBV10-3 to TRBJ1-5, with unresolved D. Trimming took off 4 bases at V and 5 bases at J, with 9 bases between the two ends. Germline-derived CDR1 and CDR2 are ENHRY and SYGVKD. CDR3 length: 13 amino acids. The CDR3 DNA follows: TGTGCCATCAGTGTTAAACGGGATCAGCCCCAGCATTTT. Protein: CAISVKRDQPQHF.